This entry lists 30 T cell receptor beta chains sequenced from one sample in a study of shared clonotypes between healthy human individuals. Terminally differentiated effector memory CD45RA+ cells were left out of the naive CD8 fraction, which was CD45RO-negative and positively selected for CCR7. The protocol was immunoSEQ multiplex PCR, while the TCRdb copy is restricted to in-frame clones and leaves out a portion. The sample holds hundreds of thousands of clones; about 92% are singletons and the top ten take around 24%. The sequenced sample was naive CD8+ T cells sorted from blood. Receptor source: a man between 25 and 39 years old in good health.

V usage is TRBV27 and J usage is TRBJ2-1, with TRBD1 identical over 7 bases. Trimming at V came to 8 bases and at J to 11 bases, leaving 12 bases not matched to a gene. The CDR3 covers 13 residues. CDR1 and CDR2 (germline): MNHEY, SMNVEV (reference sequence). The CDR3 region has the DNA TGTGCCAGCGGTGGCGCCCCCAGGGGGAAGCAGTTCTTC. Translation: CASGGAPRGKQFF.

The chain combines TRBV15 with TRBJ2-7; D is possibly TRBD2 (5 bases). The CDR3 is 12 amino acids. Germline CDR1 reads LNHNV; CDR2 reads YYDKDF (reference sequence). V was shortened by 5 bases and J by 0 bases, with 5 bases between the two germline ends. The CDR3 nucleotides are TGTGCCACCAGCGAGGGCTCCTACGAGCAGTACTTC. Protein product: CATSEGSYEQYF.

J is TRBJ2-6 and V is TRBV2; 14 bases map to TRBD2. Germline CDR1 reads SNHLY; CDR2 reads FYNNEI. There are 18 residues in the CDR3. Unmatched junction bases numbered 8, after V lost 7 bases and J lost 3 bases. In DNA, the CDR3 is TGTGCCAGCATGAGAGGGACTAGCGGGAGCAGTGGGGCCAACGTCCTGACTTTC. Translation gives CASMRGTSGSSGANVLTF.

The rearrangement uses TRBV27 and TRBJ2-5; TRBD1 matches 7 bases. CDR1 is MNHEY and CDR2 is SMNVEV in the germline V gene (reference sequence). The CDR3 extends over 15 amino acids. V trimming: 7 bases; J trimming: 2 bases; junction bases outside the gene matches: 10. Written as DNA, the CDR3 is TGTGCCAGCAAAGGGGACAGCAGATTTCAAGAGACCCAGTACTTC. It translates to CASKGDSRFQETQYF.

V usage is TRBV7-8 and J usage is TRBJ1-5; D gene ambiguous. Trimming stripped 5 bases from V and 4 bases from J, with 9 bases between. The CDR3 has 13 amino acids. CDR1 and CDR2 (germline): SGHVS, FQNEAQ. CDR3 DNA: TGTGCCAGCAGCACCTACCAGAATCAGCCCCAGCATTTT. This encodes CASSTYQNQPQHF.

The CDR3 reads CSVVSRASNTEAFF. CDR3 DNA sequence: TGCAGCGTTGTAAGCAGGGCTTCGAACACTGAAGCTTTCTTT. The chain joins TRBV29-1 to TRBJ1-1; perhaps TRBD1 as D (5 bases). The V end lost 4 bases, the J end lost 1 base, and 13 bases lay between the germline ends. CDR1 is SQVTM, CDR2 ANQGSEA, per germline. The CDR3 covers 14 residues.

The J gene is TRBJ2-1, the V gene TRBV6-5; 7 bases line up with TRBD2. The germline V gene encodes CDR1 MNHEY and CDR2 SVGAGI. This CDR3 is built from 12 residues. For the CDR3, the DNA is TGTGCAAGTGGGGCGGGAGCGGATGAGCAGTTCTTC. This codes for CASGAGADEQFF.

The chain uses TRBV4-1 and TRBJ2-7; no definite D call. The CDR3 length is 13 residues. The ends were cut back, 2 bases at V and 2 bases at J, with 7 bases in the middle. CDR1 MGHRA and CDR2 YSYEKL come from the germline V gene. The CDR3 bases are TGCGCCAGCAGCCAAATTGGGACCTACGAGCAGTACTTC. It translates to CASSQIGTYEQYF.

The chain has TRBV14 and TRBJ2-7; 8 bases are shared with TRBD1. The CDR3 is made up of 19 amino acids. Germline V gene lookup returns CDR1 SGHDN and CDR2 FVKESK. Trimming took 0 bases from V and 4 from J; bases not matched to a gene: 17. The CDR3 nucleotides are TGTGCCAGCAGCCAAGATCAACGGACAGGGCCCACTAGGGTGTACGAGCAGTACTTC. As protein: CASSQDQRTGPTRVYEQYF.

V and J are TRBV2 and TRBJ2-1; either TRBD1 or TRBD2 may supply D (5 bases each). CDR3 size: 13 residues. V lost 5 bases to trimming and J lost 6 bases, with 11 bases between them. Germline lookup yields CDR1 SNHLY and CDR2 FYNNEI. The CDR3 coding sequence is TGTGCCAGCAGTCCCGGGACCCTCAATGAGCAGTTCTTC. It codes for CASSPGTLNEQFF.

The chain is built from TRBV2 and TRBJ2-7; D may be TRBD1 (5 bases). This CDR3 comprises 14 residues. Looked up from germline, CDR1 is SNHLY and CDR2 is FYNNEI. The V gene lost 2 bases and the J gene lost 0 bases, with 8 bases spanning the gap. CDR3 in amino acids: CASSERGTSYEQYF. The CDR3, as DNA: TGTGCCAGCAGTGAAAGGGGCACCTCCTACGAGCAGTACTTC.

The chain has TRBV6-5 and TRBJ2-1; the D gene is possibly TRBD2 (7 bases). The CDR3 is made up of 16 amino acids. CDR1 is MNHEY, CDR2 SVGAGI, per germline. V lost 4 bases, J lost 5 bases, and 18 bases lay in between. CDR3 sequence (DNA): TGTGCCAGCAGTTCCTTAAGAGGGGGGGTCCACAATGAGCAGTTCTTC. This translates into CASSSLRGGVHNEQFF.

This clone has a single count. Other DNA sequences of this sample code for an identical CDR3. V and J are TRBV14 and TRBJ2-7; D unclear. V was cut by 4 bases and J by 4 bases, with 8 bases left in between. The CDR3 extends over 12 amino acids. The germline CDR1 and CDR2 sequences are SGHDN and FVKESK. The CDR3 sequence: CASSPSVYEQYF. In nucleotides, the CDR3 is TGTGCCAGCAGCCCGTCTGTATACGAGCAGTACTTC.

The J gene is TRBJ2-7, the V gene TRBV7-3; 9 bases are shared with TRBD2. The CDR3 totals 22 residues. Unmatched junction bases numbered 27, after V lost 4 bases and J lost 2 bases. Per the germline V gene, CDR1 is SGHTA and CDR2 is FQGTGA. The chain's CDR3 is CASSSLPLAGKGRNSITYEQYF. The CDR3 DNA sequence: TGTGCCAGCAGCTCCCTCCCGCTAGCGGGGAAAGGCCGAAATTCAATAACCTACGAGCAGTACTTC.

The CDR3 sequence: CASSPVGSSYEQYF. The DNA of the CDR3 is TGCGCCAGCAGCCCGGTAGGGTCCTCCTACGAGCAGTACTTC. This chain connects TRBV4-1 to TRBJ2-7; D gene uncertain. The CDR3 sequence is 14 residues long. V was pared by 4 bases and J by 0 bases, with 10 bases between. CDR1 is MGHRA and CDR2 is YSYEKL in the germline V gene.

This clone appeared once. The chain joins TRBV28 to TRBJ2-7, with 7 bases matching TRBD1. This CDR3 comprises 14 residues. J lost 7 bases, V lost 4 bases, and 10 bases had no gene match. Germline assignment: CDR1 MDHEN and CDR2 SYDVKM. The CDR3 coding sequence is TGTGCCAGCAGTTCAACTGGGACAGCCGCGGAGCAGTACTTC. This encodes CASSSTGTAAEQYF.

CDR3: CASSGFKETQYF. The CDR3 DNA sequence: TGTGCCAGCTCGGGATTCAAAGAGACCCAGTACTTC. The chain joins TRBV9 to TRBJ2-5; tentatively, D is TRBD2 (5 bases). This CDR3 is 12 amino acids long. V dropped 7 bases and J dropped 3 bases, with 10 bases sitting between them. Germline V gene lookup returns CDR1 SGDLS and CDR2 YYNGEE.

The chain combines TRBV9 with TRBJ2-7, with 7 bases identical to TRBD1. The trim removed 4 bases at V and 3 bases at J, leaving 7 bases unmatched. This CDR3 region has 14 residues. Germline CDR1 and CDR2: SGDLS and YYNGEE. CDR3 DNA: TGTGCCAGCAGCCCCCCGGGACAGTACTACGAGCAGTACTTC. It specifies CASSPPGQYYEQYF.

The chain couples TRBV2 to TRBJ2-1; D is undetermined. V was clipped by 1 base and J by 0 bases, with 13 bases between them. This CDR3 comprises 17 residues. CDR1 and CDR2 (germline): SNHLY, FYNNEI. The CDR3 DNA reads TGTGCCAGCAGTGAAGGTCCTAGTTCTGCCTCCTACAATGAGCAGTTCTTC. It yields the protein CASSEGPSSASYNEQFF.

This chain links TRBV27 with TRBJ2-7; perhaps TRBD2 as D (6 bases). The germline CDR1 and CDR2 sequences are MNHEY and SMNVEV (reference sequence). The V end lost 5 bases, the J end lost 3 bases, and 14 bases lay between the germline ends. The CDR3 contains 14 residues. The CDR3, as DNA: TGTGCCAGCAGTCCAGCGGGCCCACTCTACGAGCAGTACTTC. This encodes CASSPAGPLYEQYF.

This clone was recorded only once. The J gene is TRBJ2-3, the V gene TRBV15; a possible D gene is TRBD2 (5 bases). The V and J ends lost 1 base and 2 bases respectively, with 19 bases between them. The CDR3 runs 18 residues. Germline CDR1 and CDR2: LNHNV and YYDKDF (reference sequence). CDR3 amino acids: CATSRAGSETLLTDTQYF. In DNA form, the CDR3 reads TGTGCCACCAGCAGAGCGGGGTCAGAGACCCTCCTCACAGATACGCAGTATTTT.

This clone was seen only once. This rearrangement joins TRBV7-9 to TRBJ1-5; the D gene is possibly TRBD1 (5 bases). Germline V gene sequence: CDR1 SEHNR, CDR2 FQNEAQ (reference sequence). There are 17 residues in the CDR3. Between the trimmed V and J ends, which lost 1 base and 2 bases, there was a span of 15 bases. The CDR3 DNA reads TGTGCCAGCAGCTTAGTCGAGGTCACAGGAGGCAATCAGCCCCAGCATTTT. This gives the protein CASSLVEVTGGNQPQHF.

The V call is TRBV25-1, the J call TRBJ2-1, with D perhaps matching TRBD1 (6 bases). This CDR3 is built from 13 residues. V was cut by 3 bases and J by 10 bases, with 13 bases left in between. The germline gives CDR1 MGHDK, CDR2 SYGVNS. CDR3 nucleotides: TGTGCCAGCAGTGACTCCACAGGGTACGAGCAGTTCTTC. It yields the protein CASSDSTGYEQFF.

This chain joins TRBV11-2 and TRBJ2-3, with 8 bases matching TRBD2. CDR1 and CDR2 from the germline V gene are SGHAT and FQNNGV. The J segment lost 7 bases and the V segment lost 0 bases, leaving 6 bases of the junction unmatched. There are 15 residues in the CDR3. The CDR3 reads CASSLETGGRNTQYF. In DNA, the CDR3 is TGTGCCAGCAGCTTAGAGACGGGAGGGAGGAATACGCAGTATTTT.

This sequence joins TRBV27 and TRBJ1-5; 7 nucleotides line up with TRBD1. Per germline, CDR1 MNHEY and CDR2 SMNVEV (reference sequence). Trimming removed 11 bases from V and 0 bases from J; junction bases left unmatched: 10. This CDR3 is 15 amino acids long. CDR3 nucleotides: TGTGCCTCCAGGGGGGGAGGGCTTAGCAATCAGCCCCAGCATTTT. Encoded protein: CASRGGGLSNQPQHF.

The V call is TRBV7-9, the J call TRBJ2-7; 9 bases map to TRBD1. There are 16 residues in the CDR3. In germline, CDR1 is SEHNR, CDR2 FQNEAQ (reference sequence). V trimming: 5 bases; J trimming: 5 bases; junction bases outside the gene matches: 13. DNA of the CDR3: TGTGCCAGCAGCCGTTACTCCGGGACAGGGATCCACGAGCAGTACTTC. Encoded protein: CASSRYSGTGIHEQYF.

The gene calls are TRBV11-3 and TRBJ2-1; 9 nucleotides match TRBD2. The CDR3 extends over 16 amino acids. The V gene's germline CDR1 is SGHNT and CDR2 YENEEA. The J segment lost 8 bases and the V segment lost 4 bases, leaving 12 bases of the junction unmatched. The DNA of the CDR3 is TGTGCCAGCAGCTCCTGGGGTAGCGGGAGTCCCGATGAGCAGTTCTTC. Protein: CASSSWGSGSPDEQFF.

The chain links TRBV29-1 to TRBJ2-5; TRBD2 aligns across 8 bases. Germline V gene data show CDR1 as SQVTM and CDR2 as ANQGSEA. Trimming at V came to 4 bases and at J to 4 bases, leaving 8 bases not matched to a gene. This CDR3 contains 14 residues. CDR3 amino acids: CSVGDVSGIETQYF. Written as DNA, the CDR3 is TGCAGCGTTGGTGATGTTAGCGGGATAGAGACCCAGTACTTC.

This clone has a single count. The rearrangement joins TRBV2 to TRBJ1-1, with D hard to call. CDR1 is SNHLY, CDR2 FYNNEI, per germline. This CDR3 contains 12 residues. V lost 8 bases, J lost 1 base, and 8 bases lay in between. CDR3: CASLLQNTEAFF. The CDR3 DNA is TGTGCCAGCTTATTACAGAACACTGAAGCTTTCTTT.

In its sample, this clone was seen once. J is TRBJ2-7 and V is TRBV27; D gene unclear. The ends were cut back, 3 bases at V and 2 bases at J, with 14 bases in the middle. CDR3 length equals 15 residues. Germline CDR1 MNHEY, CDR2 SMNVEV (reference sequence). CDR3 sequence: CASSLGVSPAYEQYF. In nucleotides, the CDR3 is TGTGCCAGCAGTTTGGGTGTCTCCCCCGCCTACGAGCAGTACTTC.